This paragraph reports one TCR beta chain. This receptor's antigen is unknown. Base qualities are not provided; no much larger clone lies one nucleotide away. This entry belongs to a study of blood T cell repertoires in COVID-19 (dated by TCRdb to the early 2020s). Study-level background: The collaborator samples originated in the United States, Italy and Spain and spanned the acute and convalescent phases of COVID-19. The prospective study material was composed of cDNA or gDNA derived from T cells, B-cell-depleted T cells, or PBMCs. The repertoires were made available in a free public database intended to serve as a resource for research on the immune response to SARS-CoV-2. Nearly every sample came with metadata listing a de-identified subject ID, COVID-19 status, age in years and sex. Where available, HLA class I and class II types were taken from metadata supplied by the sample provider and were not determined by assay-based typing. The dataset comprised deeply sampled blood TCRbeta repertoires from subjects exposed to, actively infected with, or recovered from COVID-19. The samples were drawn from the first 160 participants of the ongoing ImmuneRACE study and from over a thousand subjects provided by 6 global collaborators.

Study-wide conclusions, independent of this receptor: The quantity of clinical and demographic metadata differed by source and by participant and was supplied without curation.

One collaborating source in Seattle enrolled patients while the patients were actively infected and followed the patients over time throughout the course of disease. Each collaborating institution followed its own protocols to collect whole blood in K2EDTA tubes. For TCRbeta analysis, collaborators shipped samples as frozen whole blood, isolated PBMCs, or DNA extracted from either of those sample types. TCRbeta CDR3 regions were amplified from genomic DNA using the immunoSEQ Assay, a bias-controlled multiplex PCR. As for the original processing: Within the assay, amplification of reference gene primers was used to estimate how many nucleated cells each sample contained. Sequence reads were collapsed and filtered to measure the absolute abundance of every unique TCRbeta CDR3 rearrangement. For each sample, productive Simpson clonality was calculated by taking the square root of Simpson's diversity index across productive rearrangements. TCRdb stores this immuneACCESS table with in-frame sequences only. Part of the clones is absent; in the studies checked, under half of the shortfall reflects unresolved V genes, and no reason is known for the rest. V and J calls plus clone size are reproduced from that table; the DNA served to infer D and trimming. For this sample the table gives a few hundred thousand clones, of which 70% to 90% were detected only once. The ten largest clones add up to around 2.8% of the sample.

Including the terminal cysteine and phenylalanine, the CDR3 comprises 15 residues. Only CDR3 DNA remains: 45 bases, in frame from the first base. The germline V gene gives CDR1 as SGHNT and CDR2 as YENEEA. The germline ends are 21 bases apart after V is trimmed by 1 base and J by 14 bases. What was sequenced was peripheral blood. The receptor was isolated from a woman in her thirties with COVID-19, enrolled during active disease. Recombination linked TRBV11-3 to TRBJ2-1, with TRBD2 perhaps the D gene, on 7 matching bases. The DNA sequence is given as TGTGCCAGCAGCTTAGGGGGGGGCCCCATCACACGTGAGTTCTTC. It translates as CASSLGGGPITREFF. Here the CDR3 is joined to the reference TRBV11-3 and TRBJ2-1 genes, and the full variable domain is: EAGVVQSPRYKIIEKKQPVAFWCNPISGHNTLYWYLQNLGQGPELLIRYENEEAVDDSQLPKDRFSAERLKGVDSTLKIQPAELGDSAVYLCASSLGGGPITREFFGPGTRLTVL.